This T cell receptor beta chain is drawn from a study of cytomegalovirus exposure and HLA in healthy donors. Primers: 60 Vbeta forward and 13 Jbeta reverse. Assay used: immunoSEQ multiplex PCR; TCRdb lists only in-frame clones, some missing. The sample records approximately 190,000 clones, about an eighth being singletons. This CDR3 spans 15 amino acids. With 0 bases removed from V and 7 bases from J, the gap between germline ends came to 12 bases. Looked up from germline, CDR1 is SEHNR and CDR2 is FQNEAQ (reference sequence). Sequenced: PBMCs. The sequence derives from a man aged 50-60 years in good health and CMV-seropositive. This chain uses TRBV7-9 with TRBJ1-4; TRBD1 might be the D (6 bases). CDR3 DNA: TGTGCCAGCAGCTTAGCGCATCAGACAGGTGAAAAACTGTTTTTT. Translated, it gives CASSLAHQTGEKLFF.